These 29 T cell receptor beta chains came from one sample sequenced in a study of T cells in Graves' hyperthyroidism and ophthalmopathy. RNA transcripts gave rise to amplified TCR beta CDR3 regions. Primed by the HTBI set, a first-round RT-PCR was run on the TCR CDR3. TCRdb re-derived calls from the multiplex PCR reads in MiXCR, one entry per CDR3 protein. The sample lists around 520,000 distinct CDR3 sequences, roughly a quarter seen once, with over 9% in the top ten. Sequenced material: blood. All receptors derive from a woman younger than 45 with Graves' ophthalmopathy.

This chain connects TRBV7-2 to TRBJ2-4; D gene unclear. Germline V lookup: CDR1 SGHTA, CDR2 FQGNSA. CDR3 size: 14 residues. Trimming removed 5 bases from V and 9 bases from J, with 17 bases in between. CDR3 protein: CASSEERVPGIQYF. As DNA, the CDR3 is TGTGCCAGCAGCGAAGAACGGGTGCCGGGCATTCAGTACTTC.

This clonotype was detected ten times or more. An end of the junction differs from the germline gene, which may be a read error. The chain has TRBV12-3 or TRBV12-4 and TRBJ1-1, with D tentatively TRBD1 (5 bases). CDR3 length: 11 amino acids. This CDR3 reads CASRGGTEASF. In DNA form, the CDR3 reads TGTGCCAGCAGGGGGGGGACTGAAGCTTCCTTT.

This clonotype was detected only a few times. The chain uses TRBV4-1 and TRBJ1-5; 8 bases match TRBD1. Looked up from germline, CDR1 is MGHRA and CDR2 is YSYEKL. With V trimmed by 0 bases and J by 4 bases, 11 bases remained unmatched. This CDR3 has 18 residues. DNA of the CDR3: TGCGCCAGCAGCCAAGAAGCAAGGAGAAGGGACAGGAATCAGCCCCAGCATTTT. Encoded protein: CASSQEARRRDRNQPQHF.

This sequence joins TRBV30 and TRBJ1-3; D not resolved. CDR1 and CDR2 from the germline V gene are GTSNPN and SVGIG (reference sequence). The CDR3 length is 15 residues. Trimming stripped 0 bases from V and 2 bases from J, with 11 bases between. The CDR3 protein is CAWSVGGAPGNTIYF. The CDR3 nucleotides are TGTGCCTGGAGTGTAGGCGGAGCGCCTGGAAACACCATATATTTT.

This clonotype was detected only a few times. The V gene is TRBV4-2, the J gene TRBJ2-5; D gene unclear. CDR1 and CDR2 (germline): LGHNA, YNFKEQ. The CDR3 sequence is 14 residues long. The V and J ends lost 1 base and 3 bases respectively, with 9 bases between them. The CDR3 nucleotides read TGTGCCAGCAGCCAAGGGTCGGCGGAAGAGACCCAGTACTTC. Translated: CASSQGSAEETQYF.

This clonotype was counted at least ten times. The V gene is TRBV6-5, the J gene TRBJ1-5, with D uncertain. Looked up from germline, CDR1 is MNHEY and CDR2 is SVGAGI. CDR3 length: 12 residues. Trimming stripped 5 bases from V and 7 bases from J, with 9 bases between. In nucleotides, the CDR3 is TGTGCCAGCAGTACGGATCAACAGCCCCAGCATTTT. As protein: CASSTDQQPQHF.

The J gene is TRBJ2-3, the V gene TRBV5-1; 12 bases fit TRBD2. The CDR3 is made up of 16 amino acids. Looked up from germline, CDR1 is SGHRS and CDR2 is YFSETQ. V lost 3 bases and J lost 0; bases outside the gene matches: 2. CDR3 region: CASSSLAGGSTDTQYF. In DNA, the CDR3 is TGCGCCAGCAGCTCACTAGCGGGGGGTAGCACAGATACGCAGTATTTT.

As regards this clonotype: A single base separates this from a much larger clone, so it may be a read error. The genes are TRBV6-2 or TRBV6-3 and TRBJ2-6; no clear D gene. Germline V gene lookup returns CDR1 MNHEY and CDR2 SVGEGT. CDR3 length: 13 residues. The CDR3 loop is CSSSSGGANVLTF. CDR3 nucleotide sequence: TGTTCCAGCAGTTCGGGCGGGGCCAACGTCCTGACTTTC.

This clonotype was found many times. The CDR3 region has the DNA TGCAGTGCACCAAGGGGGTTCTGGGAGACCCAGTACTTC. This gives the protein CSAPRGFWETQYF. The genes are TRBV20-1 and TRBJ2-5; tentative D call: TRBD1 (6 bases). From germline, CDR1 is DFQATT and CDR2 SNEGSKA (reference sequence). Trimming left V 6 bases short and J 5 bases short, with 16 bases between. There are 13 residues in the CDR3.

The CDR3 coding sequence is TGTGCCAGCAGCTTGAGGTCTAGCGGGACTCAGCAAGAGACCCAGTACTTC. Translating gives CASSLRSSGTQQETQYF. The V and J genes are TRBV11-2 and TRBJ2-5; 9 bases are shared with TRBD2. The CDR3 is 17 amino acids. J gave up 2 bases and V 3 bases, and 10 bases lay outside the gene matches. Germline V gene sequence: CDR1 SGHAT, CDR2 FQNNGV. The full variable domain, completed using reference TRBV11-2 and TRBJ2-5, is EAGVAQSPRYKIIEKRQSVAFWCNPISGHATLYWYQQILGQGPKLLIQFQNNGVVDDSQLPKDRFSAERLKGVDSTLKIQPAKLEDSAVYLCASSLRSSGTQQETQYFGPGTRLLVL.

This clonotype was seen many times. V usage is TRBV6-5 and J usage is TRBJ1-2; D gene uncertain. CDR1 is MNHEY and CDR2 is SVGAGI in the germline V gene. The CDR3 covers 14 residues. The V end was cut by 4 bases, the J end by 2 bases, with 11 bases between. The CDR3: CASSSGPMNYGYTF. The CDR3 DNA reads TGTGCCAGCAGTTCCGGACCCATGAACTATGGCTACACCTTC.

This rearrangement joins TRBV14 to TRBJ1-2; D is perhaps TRBD1 (5 bases). The germline V gene encodes CDR1 SGHDN and CDR2 FVKESK. This CDR3 comprises 15 residues. V was clipped by 1 base and J by 6 bases, with 15 bases between them. CDR3 amino acids: CASSQVNFGGNGYTF. In DNA form, the CDR3 reads TGTGCCAGCAGCCAAGTTAATTTCGGGGGGAATGGCTACACCTTC.

This clonotype came up many times. This chain links TRBV30 with TRBJ2-2; the D gene could be TRBD1 or TRBD2 (5 bases each). Between the trimmed V and J ends, which lost 4 bases and 4 bases, there was a span of 10 bases. The germline CDR1 and CDR2 sequences are GTSNPN and SVGIG (reference sequence). The CDR3 contains 13 residues. The CDR3 here is CAWMRGSTGELFF. In DNA form, the CDR3 reads TGTGCCTGGATGAGGGGTAGCACCGGGGAGCTGTTTTTT.

In its sample, this clonotype was seen many times. The chain carries TRBV30 and TRBJ1-2, with D uncertain. Deletions cut 3 bases from V and 4 bases from J, with 9 bases between. Germline V lookup: CDR1 GTSNPN, CDR2 SVGIG (reference sequence). The CDR3 loop spans 12 amino acids. The CDR3, as DNA: TGTGCCTGGAGCGCTGGAACCTATGGCTACACCTTC. This gives the protein CAWSAGTYGYTF.

This clonotype was seen ten or more times. V usage is TRBV2 and J usage is TRBJ2-5; D is undetermined. Deletions cut 4 bases from V and 3 bases from J, with 9 bases between. Germline-derived CDR1 and CDR2 are SNHLY and FYNNEI. The CDR3 contains 13 residues. The DNA of the CDR3 is TGTGCCAGCAGTGGTCGGGTGGAAGAGACCCAGTACTTC. This codes for CASSGRVEETQYF.

The chain combines TRBV2 with TRBJ1-5; a weak D match, TRBD1 (5 bases). CDR1 SNHLY and CDR2 FYNNEI come from the germline V gene. V shed 6 bases and J shed 4 bases, with 16 bases lying between them. The CDR3 runs to 15 residues. DNA for the CDR3: TGTGCCAGCAGCTTGAGGTGGGGGAAGAATCAGCCCCAGCATTTT. It encodes CASSLRWGKNQPQHF.

The chain carries TRBV20-1 and TRBJ2-5, with TRBD1 matching over 9 bases. Germline trimming cut 4 bases from V and 5 bases from J; bases unmatched to any gene: 14. CDR3 length: 16 residues. Germline V CDR1 and CDR2: DFQATT, SNEGSKA (reference sequence). The CDR3 region has the DNA TGCAGTGCTATTAACCCAGGACAGGGGCAGGGCGAGACCCAGTACTTC. Protein product: CSAINPGQGQGETQYF.

This clonotype was picked up many times. Here the CDR3 omits its conserved ending phenylalanine or tryptophan, so a read error is the likely source. This rearrangement joins TRBV6-1 to TRBJ2-5; the D call may be TRBD1 or TRBD2 (5 bases each). Trimming stripped 5 bases from V and 7 bases from J, with 17 bases between. This CDR3 contains 14 residues. Per the germline V gene, CDR1 is MNHNS and CDR2 is SASEGT. The DNA of the CDR3 is TGTGCCAGCAGTCCCAATCGGGGCCCGGTGACCCAGTACCTC. Its protein is CASSPNRGPVTQYL.

The chain couples TRBV2 to TRBJ1-2; weak D call: TRBD1 (5 bases). The CDR3 is 14 residues long. V lost 8 bases, J lost 8 bases, and 21 bases lay in between. The V gene's germline CDR1 is SNHLY and CDR2 FYNNEI. CDR3 sequence reads: CASSTVRDVEGYTF. For the CDR3, the DNA is TGTGCCAGCTCCACTGTCCGGGACGTCGAAGGCTACACCTTC.

J is TRBJ2-5 and V is TRBV29-1; TRBD2 matches 9 bases. Germline V gene data show CDR1 as SQVTM and CDR2 as ANQGSEA. After removal of 5 bases from V and 4 bases from J, the junction contained 8 bases not matched to a gene. The CDR3 length is 14 residues. The CDR3 DNA reads TGCAGCGTTCTTGCGGGAGGGGTTTCAGAGACCCAGTACTTC. It codes for CSVLAGGVSETQYF.

This clonotype was found many times. The J gene is TRBJ2-2, the V gene TRBV6-9; 7 nucleotides align to TRBD2. With 3 bases clipped from V and 3 bases from J, the junction kept 10 bases outside the gene matches. From germline, CDR1 is MNHGY and CDR2 SVAAGI. This CDR3 spans 17 amino acids. In DNA, the CDR3 is TGTGCCAGCAGTTACCCCTGCGGGGGAAGAGACACCGGGGAGCTGTTTTTT. It specifies CASSYPCGGRDTGELFF.

This clonotype was detected many times. The J gene is TRBJ1-2, the V gene TRBV28; D uncertain. V lost 3 bases and J 0 bases, leaving 8 bases between the germline ends. Looked up from germline, CDR1 is MDHEN and CDR2 is SYDVKM. This CDR3 comprises 14 residues. The CDR3 DNA is TGTGCCAGCAGTTTCGGGCCCGCTAACTATGGCTACACCTTC. Encoded protein: CASSFGPANYGYTF.

J is TRBJ2-2 and V is TRBV6-5; D perhaps matches TRBD1 (5 bases). The CDR3 is 15 residues long. Germline loops: CDR1 MNHEY, CDR2 SVGAGI. V lost 2 bases, J lost 5 bases, and 12 bases lay in between. The CDR3 protein is CASSYNRQGTGELFF. The CDR3 nucleotides are TGTGCCAGCAGTTACAATAGGCAGGGAACCGGGGAGCTGTTTTTT.

The sample holds many counts of this clonotype. The rearrangement links TRBV4-1 to TRBJ1-5; D gene ambiguous. The CDR3 is 15 amino acids. V lost 0 bases and J lost 0, with 6 bases in between. Germline CDR1 reads MGHRA; CDR2 reads YSYEKL. The CDR3 nucleotides read TGCGCCAGCAGCCAAGATGGGGTTAGCAATCAGCCCCAGCATTTT. Translating gives CASSQDGVSNQPQHF.

Remarks on this clonotype: In this CDR3 the conserved last residue, phenylalanine or tryptophan, is missing, so a read error is likely. The rearrangement uses TRBV20-1 and TRBJ1-2, with D unresolved. V was trimmed by 0 bases and J by 2 bases, leaving 10 bases between them. This CDR3 comprises 14 residues. Per germline, CDR1 DFQATT and CDR2 SNEGSKA (reference sequence). CDR3 coding DNA: TGCAGTGCTAGAGAATTTGCAGGCAACTATGGCTACACCGTC. This sequence encodes CSAREFAGNYGYTV.

This clonotype was found many times. In DNA, the CDR3 is TGCAGTGCTCCCCCGACTACCTCCTACGAGCAGTACTTC. Translating gives CSAPPTTSYEQYF. The J gene is TRBJ2-7, the V gene TRBV20-1, with a weak D call TRBD2 (5 bases). Per the germline V gene, CDR1 is DFQATT and CDR2 is SNEGSKA (reference sequence). Trimming removed 5 bases from V and 0 bases from J, with 11 bases in between. The CDR3 consists of 13 residues.

This clonotype was detected many times. This chain joins TRBV29-1 and TRBJ1-2; 7 bases match TRBD1. The germline CDR1 and CDR2 sequences are SQVTM and ANQGSEA. V shed 0 bases, J shed 5 bases, and the junction held 6 bases outside the gene matches. The CDR3 totals 14 residues. The CDR3 bases are TGCAGCGTTGAAGATGGTCAGGGGGAGTATGGCTACACCTTC. It encodes CSVEDGQGEYGYTF.

This clonotype was seen ten or more times. This chain joins TRBV12-3 or TRBV12-4 and TRBJ2-2; TRBD1 agrees at 8 bases. The CDR3 covers 17 residues. V shed 3 bases and J 1 base; nucleotides not matched to a gene: 7. In DNA form, the CDR3 reads TGTGCCAGCAGTTTCCCTGGACAGGGAGTGAACACCGGGGAGCTGTTTTTT. Translating gives CASSFPGQGVNTGELFF.

This clonotype was seen ten or more times. It may be a read error: a sequence one base away is much more abundant. Lacking the conserved final phenylalanine or tryptophan, this CDR3 likely reflects a read error. CDR3 coding DNA: TGTGCCAGCAGCTATGAGGGGGCGATCAACACTGAAGCTTTCCTT. Amino acids: CASSYEGAINTEAFL. The rearrangement links TRBV11-2 to TRBJ1-1, with 7 positions matching TRBD1. Germline loops: CDR1 SGHAT, CDR2 FQNNGV. V lost 4 bases to trimming and J lost 2 bases; unmatched junction nucleotides: 7. The CDR3 consists of 15 residues.